This TCR beta chain was recorded in a study of molecular identifiers for immune sequencing clone quantification. RNA fractions of 10%, 30% or 50% and 20,000 to 1,000,000 sorted cells were the source of naive CD8 libraries. Based on a CD8+CD4-CCR7+CD45RA+ profile, naive CD8 T cells were sorted. In TCRdb, the PCR reads were re-called with MiXCR into one record per CDR3 protein. The sample has 400,000 to 600,000 distinct CDR3 sequences, about a fifth seen once. Trimming removed 2 bases from V and 6 bases from J, with 18 bases in between. Germline V gives CDR1 SGHDT, CDR2 YYEEEE. The CDR3 loop spans 17 amino acids. This clonotype was recorded a few times.

The sample taken for sequencing was naive CD8+ T cells from blood, with Jurkat cell RNA spiked in. Subset: FACS-sorted CD8+CD4-CCR7+CD45RA+ naive T cells. J is TRBJ1-6 and V is TRBV5-6; D may be TRBD1 (6 bases). The TCR sequence derives from a human donor in good health. Some libraries in this study had Jurkat cell RNA spiked in. The DNA of the CDR3 is TGTGCCAGCAGCTTAATACAGGGTACCCCGACTAATTCACCCCTCCACTTT. This translates into CASSLIQGTPTNSPLHF.